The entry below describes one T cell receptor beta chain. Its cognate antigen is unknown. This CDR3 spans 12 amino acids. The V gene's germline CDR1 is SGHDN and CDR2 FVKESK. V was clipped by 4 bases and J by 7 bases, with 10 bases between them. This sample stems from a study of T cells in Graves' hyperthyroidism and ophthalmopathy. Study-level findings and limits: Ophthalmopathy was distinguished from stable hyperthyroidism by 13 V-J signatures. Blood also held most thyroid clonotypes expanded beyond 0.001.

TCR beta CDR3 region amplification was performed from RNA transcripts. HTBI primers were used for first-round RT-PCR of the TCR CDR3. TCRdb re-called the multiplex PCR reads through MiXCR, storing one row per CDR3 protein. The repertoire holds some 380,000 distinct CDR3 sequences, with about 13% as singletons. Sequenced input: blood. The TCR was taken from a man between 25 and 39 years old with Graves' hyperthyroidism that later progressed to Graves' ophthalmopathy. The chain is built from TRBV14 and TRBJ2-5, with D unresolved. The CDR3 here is CASSPATGTQYF. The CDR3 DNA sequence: TGTGCCAGCAGCCCGGCCACGGGGACCCAGTACTTC. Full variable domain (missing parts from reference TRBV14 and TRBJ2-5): EAGVTQFPSHSVIEKGQTVTLRCDPISGHDNLYWYRRVMGKEIKFLLHFVKESKQDESGMPNNRFLAERTGGTYSTLKVQPAELEDSGVYFCASSPATGTQYFGPGTRLLVL.